The 28 T cell receptor beta chains reported below all come from one sample, sequenced in a study of T cells in localized non-small cell lung cancer. Method: immunoSEQ multiplex PCR; TCRdb's copy keeps in-frame clones and lacks some. The sample contains 45,000 or so clones, 70% to 90% of which appear only once. Sequences were derived from PBMCs, sampled before any cancer treatment. These receptors all stem from a man between 35 and 75 years old with stage II lung adenocarcinoma.

This clone came up once. The V gene is TRBV7-6, the J gene TRBJ2-2; D gene ambiguous. CDR3 length: 15 amino acids. V was cut by 0 bases and J by 2 bases, with 7 bases left in between. Germline assignment: CDR1 SGHVS and CDR2 FNYEAQ. In nucleotides, the CDR3 is TGTGCCAGCAGCTTAGCAGGGCCAAACACCGGGGAGCTGTTTTTT. As protein: CASSLAGPNTGELFF.

The V gene is TRBV14, the J gene TRBJ1-1; 7 nucleotides line up with TRBD1. V shed 3 bases and J 0 bases; nucleotides not matched to a gene: 4. Germline CDR1 reads SGHDN; CDR2 reads FVKESK. The CDR3 spans 15 residues. CDR3 in DNA: TGTGCCAGCAGCCAGGGACAGAGGATGAACACTGAAGCTTTCTTT. Translated, it gives CASSQGQRMNTEAFF.

The V and J genes are TRBV19 and TRBJ1-2, with a weak D call TRBD1 (5 bases). There are 13 residues in the CDR3. V gave up 5 bases and J gave up 6 bases, with 13 bases separating them. CDR1 is LNHDA, CDR2 SQIVND, per germline (reference sequence). CDR3 DNA: TGTGCCAGTAGTCCCGGGACGTACAATGGCTACACCTTC. This translates into CASSPGTYNGYTF.

CDR3 in DNA: TGTGCCAGCAGTTACCCGCATGAGGAGCACAATCAGCCCCAGCATTTT. Protein product: CASSYPHEEHNQPQHF. The V call is TRBV6-6, the J call TRBJ1-5, with no clear D. The CDR3 is 16 residues long. Germline CDR1 MNHNY, CDR2 SVGAGI (reference sequence). V was pared by 2 bases and J by 3 bases, with 14 bases between.

The chain combines TRBV7-7 with TRBJ2-5; possibly TRBD2 for D (7 bases). V gave up 4 bases and J gave up 4 bases, with 16 bases separating them. Per germline, CDR1 SSHAT and CDR2 FNYEAQ (reference sequence). The CDR3 has 15 amino acids. The CDR3 protein is CASSSDGGAGETQYF. The CDR3 DNA sequence: TGTGCCAGCAGCTCCGATGGGGGGGCTGGAGAGACCCAGTACTTC.

This chain uses TRBV18 with TRBJ2-1; D unresolved. CDR3 length: 13 amino acids. CDR1 is KGHSH and CDR2 is LQKENI in the germline V gene. V was cut by 3 bases and J by 9 bases, with 12 bases left in between. CDR3: CASSPETVFEQFF. CDR3 DNA sequence: TGTGCCAGCTCACCGGAAACAGTATTTGAGCAGTTCTTC.

J is TRBJ2-7 and V is TRBV6-1; D unclear. The CDR3 is 12 residues long. With 3 bases removed from V and 3 bases from J, the gap between germline ends came to 6 bases. Germline V lookup: CDR1 MNHNS, CDR2 SASEGT. CDR3 region: CASSEGHYEQYF. In DNA form, the CDR3 reads TGTGCCAGCAGTGAGGGCCACTACGAGCAGTACTTC.

The table lists this clone with a count of one. The V gene is TRBV7-9, the J gene TRBJ2-3, with D perhaps given as TRBD1 or TRBD2 (6 bases each). V lost 5 bases and J lost 2, with 17 bases in between. Per germline, CDR1 SEHNR and CDR2 FQNEAQ (reference sequence). The CDR3 consists of 16 residues. The CDR3 protein is CASSALRGASTDTQYF. The CDR3 coding sequence is TGTGCCAGCAGCGCCTTGAGGGGGGCCTCCACAGATACGCAGTATTTT.

The chain uses TRBV5-1 and TRBJ1-2; 7 bases match TRBD1. With 2 bases clipped from V and 4 bases from J, the junction kept 8 bases outside the gene matches. Germline-derived CDR1 and CDR2 are SGHRS and YFSETQ. This CDR3 contains 15 residues. The DNA for the CDR3 is TGCGCCAGCAGCTTAGGGGACAGCCTTCTCTATGGCTACACCTTC. Translation: CASSLGDSLLYGYTF.

This clone appeared a single time. The genes are TRBV2 and TRBJ2-7; a weak D match, TRBD1 (8 bases). Looked up from germline, CDR1 is SNHLY and CDR2 is FYNNEI. The CDR3 sequence is 13 residues long. V was clipped by 5 bases and J by 11 bases, with 19 bases between them. The CDR3 region has the DNA TGTGCCAGCAGTTCCCAACGGACAGGGAGGGAGTACGTC. As protein: CASSSQRTGREYV.

V usage is TRBV19 and J usage is TRBJ1-6; D perhaps matches TRBD1 (5 bases). V was clipped by 8 bases and J by 10 bases, with 18 bases between them. This CDR3 has 14 residues. CDR1 is LNHDA, CDR2 SQIVND, per germline (reference sequence). CDR3 residues: CASEPGLMGSPLHF. The CDR3 DNA reads TGTGCCAGTGAACCGGGACTAATGGGATCACCCCTCCACTTT. Full variable domain (rest looked up from reference TRBV19 and TRBJ1-6): DGGITQSPKYLFRKEGQNVTLSCEQNLNHDAMYWYRQDPGQGLRLIYYSQIVNDFQKGDIAEGYSVSREKKESFPLTVTSAQKNPTAFYLCASEPGLMGSPLHFGNGTRLTVT.

The chain uses TRBV5-4 and TRBJ1-1; D may be TRBD1 (6 bases). CDR1 is SGHNT and CDR2 is YYREEE in the germline V gene (reference sequence). The germline V and J ends were trimmed by 0 bases and 1 base, with 7 bases remaining between them. The CDR3 is 14 amino acids. CDR3 bases: TGTGCCAGCAGCTTGGACAGGGCGAACACTGAAGCTTTCTTT. Protein sequence: CASSLDRANTEAFF.

The rearrangement links TRBV4-2 to TRBJ1-4, with 7 bases that match TRBD1. J gave up 5 bases and V 0 bases, and 3 bases lay outside the gene matches. The CDR3 covers 15 residues. Per the germline V gene, CDR1 is LGHNA and CDR2 is YNFKEQ. This chain's CDR3 is CASSQDSTGNEKLFF. The CDR3 coding sequence is TGTGCCAGCAGCCAAGATTCGACAGGGAATGAAAAACTGTTTTTT.

In this sample, this clone turned up once. The J gene is TRBJ1-1, the V gene TRBV30, with unresolved D. The V gene's germline CDR1 is GTSNPN and CDR2 SVGIG (reference sequence). The CDR3 totals 17 residues. Between the trimmed V and J ends, which lost 2 bases and 3 bases, there was a span of 22 bases. CDR3 amino acids: CAWSTLRSFTRYTEAFF. The CDR3 nucleotides are TGTGCCTGGAGTACCCTGAGATCCTTTACACGGTACACTGAAGCTTTCTTT.

A note on this clone: This sample also contains other DNA sequences that code for the same CDR3. The V call is TRBV5-1, the J call TRBJ2-7; 9 nucleotides align to TRBD1. The CDR3 length is 13 residues. Germline CDR1 is SGHRS and CDR2 is YFSETQ. Trimming cost V 4 bases and J 3 bases; bases outside gene matches: 2. The CDR3 is CASSRDRDYEQYV. The CDR3 DNA is TGCGCCAGCAGCAGGGACAGGGACTACGAGCAGTACGTC.

The V and J genes are TRBV5-4 and TRBJ2-5; the match to TRBD1 covers 8 bases. Germline CDR1 SGHNT, CDR2 YYREEE (reference sequence). J gave up 4 bases and V 2 bases, and 1 base lay outside the gene matches. The CDR3 loop spans 13 amino acids. The CDR3 nucleotides are TGTGCCAGCAGCTTCGACAGGGGAGAGACCCAGTACTTC. Translation gives CASSFDRGETQYF.

The rearrangement uses TRBV6-6 and TRBJ1-5; no clear D gene. V was trimmed by 6 bases and J by 2 bases, leaving 17 bases between them. This CDR3 contains 16 residues. Germline CDR1 is MNHNY and CDR2 is SVGAGI (reference sequence). CDR3 residues: CASRPGGRRGNQPQHF. The CDR3, as DNA: TGTGCCAGCAGGCCAGGAGGACGACGAGGCAATCAGCCCCAGCATTTT.

The chain couples TRBV30 to TRBJ2-3; D uncertain. Germline V gene lookup returns CDR1 GTSNPN and CDR2 SVGIG (reference sequence). V lost 3 bases and J lost 0, with 10 bases in between. This CDR3 spans 14 amino acids. CDR3 nucleotide sequence: TGTGCCTGGAGCAGAGGTTCTAGCACAGATACGCAGTATTTT. Translating it yields CAWSRGSSTDTQYF.

This CDR3 is CASSPGLAGERNEQFF. The CDR3, as DNA: TGCGCCAGCAGCCCGGGACTAGCGGGGGAGAGGAATGAGCAGTTCTTC. This chain connects TRBV4-1 to TRBJ2-1, with TRBD2 matching over 14 bases. The CDR3 loop spans 16 amino acids. V lost 4 bases and J lost 7; bases outside the gene matches: 6. Looked up from germline, CDR1 is MGHRA and CDR2 is YSYEKL.

The chain is built from TRBV5-5 and TRBJ2-1, with 7 positions matching TRBD1. This CDR3 is 15 amino acids long. The germline CDR1 and CDR2 sequences are SGHKS and YYEKEE (reference sequence). V gave up 2 bases and J gave up 6 bases; unmatched junction bases: 8. CDR3 protein: CASSFPGQRANEQFF. The CDR3 coding sequence is TGTGCCAGCAGCTTCCCGGGACAGCGCGCCAATGAGCAGTTCTTC.

The table lists this clone with a count of one. J is TRBJ2-3 and V is TRBV7-7; 8 nucleotides match TRBD2. From germline, CDR1 is SSHAT and CDR2 FNYEAQ (reference sequence). This CDR3 region has 17 residues. The J segment lost 0 bases and the V segment lost 6 bases, leaving 11 bases of the junction unmatched. The CDR3: CASSLQGGRYSTDTQYF. The CDR3 nucleotides are TGTGCCAGCAGTTTACAGGGCGGGAGGTACAGCACAGATACGCAGTATTTT.

This clone occurred once. This sequence joins TRBV5-8 and TRBJ1-1, with a tentative D call TRBD1 (5 bases). Trimming pared 4 bases from V and 2 bases from J, leaving 12 bases between. CDR3 length: 14 residues. Germline V CDR1 and CDR2: SGHTS, YDEGEE. CDR3 loop: CASSPRQHNTEAFF. CDR3 in DNA: TGTGCCAGCAGCCCCAGACAGCACAACACTGAAGCTTTCTTT.

The CDR3 loop reads CASSLGHTAHLNTEAFF. CDR3 coding DNA: TGTGCCAGCAGCTTGGGACACACGGCACACTTGAACACTGAAGCTTTCTTT. The V call is TRBV5-8, the J call TRBJ1-1; D remains unclear. The length of the CDR3 is 17 residues. Between the trimmed V and J ends, which lost 0 bases and 0 bases, there was a span of 15 bases. Germline V gives CDR1 SGHTS, CDR2 YDEGEE. Full variable domain (rest looked up from reference TRBV5-8 and TRBJ1-1): EAGVTQSPTHLIKTRGQQATLRCSPISGHTSVYWYQQALGLGLQFLLWYDEGEERNRGNFPPRFSGRQFPNYSSELNVNALELEDSALYLCASSLGHTAHLNTEAFFGQGTRLTVV.

This clone was counted a few times. The chain carries TRBV7-8 and TRBJ2-5, with 9 bases lining up with TRBD1. The CDR3 spans 16 residues. Trimming took 4 bases from V and 5 from J; bases not matched to a gene: 11. Germline CDR1 and CDR2: SGHVS and FQNEAQ. As DNA, the CDR3 is TGTGCCAGCAGCTACGTCCGGACAGGGGAAGAGGAGACCCAGTACTTC. Translating gives CASSYVRTGEEETQYF.

The chain combines TRBV5-1 with TRBJ2-6; D remains ambiguous. There are 16 residues in the CDR3. The germline CDR1 and CDR2 sequences are SGHRS and YFSETQ. V lost 2 bases to trimming and J lost 0 bases, with 9 bases between them. The CDR3 is CASSFGGSSGANVLTF. The CDR3 nucleotides are TGCGCCAGCAGCTTCGGTGGCAGCTCTGGGGCCAACGTCCTGACTTTC.

As regards this clone: The sample holds other DNA sequences that translate to the same CDR3. The gene calls are TRBV19 and TRBJ1-1; 8 bases line up with TRBD1. The CDR3 extends over 15 amino acids. Germline loops: CDR1 LNHDA, CDR2 SQIVND (reference sequence). The J segment lost 2 bases and the V segment lost 3 bases, leaving 5 bases of the junction unmatched. The CDR3: CASSMWTGLNTEAFF. In nucleotides, the CDR3 is TGTGCCAGTAGTATGTGGACAGGGTTAAACACTGAAGCTTTCTTT.

Here the CDR3 DNA reads TGTGCCAGCAGCTTCCGAAGCGGCGTCGCCTACAATGAGCAGTTCTTC. This gives the protein CASSFRSGVAYNEQFF. The chain couples TRBV5-6 to TRBJ2-1; D is possibly TRBD2 (5 bases). V lost 2 bases to trimming and J lost 2 bases, with 14 bases between them. This CDR3 spans 16 amino acids. Germline-derived CDR1 and CDR2 are SGHDT and YYEEEE.

The chain recombines TRBV14 with TRBJ2-2; 7 bases align to TRBD1. V lost 4 bases and J lost 4; bases outside the gene matches: 9. CDR1 is SGHDN, CDR2 FVKESK, per germline. The CDR3 has 16 residues. The CDR3 loop is CASSPNAYRGTGELFF. Here the CDR3 DNA reads TGTGCCAGCAGCCCCAATGCCTACAGGGGCACCGGGGAGCTGTTTTTT.